This entry lists 10 T cell receptor beta chains sequenced from one sample in a study of blood T cell repertoires in COVID-19. The assay was immunoSEQ multiplex PCR, and TCRdb's table has in-frame clones only and misses some. The sample has approximately 130,000 clones, over 70% seen once. Sequencing used peripheral blood. The origin of the receptors is a man older than 75 with acute or convalescent COVID-19.

The chain recombines TRBV15 with TRBJ2-7; 9 bases match TRBD1. With 1 base clipped from V and 5 bases from J, the junction kept 6 bases outside the gene matches. This CDR3 comprises 15 residues. Germline V CDR1 and CDR2: LNHNV, YYDKDF (reference sequence). In nucleotides, the CDR3 is TGTGCCACCAGCAGAGCGGGGGGACAGGGCCACGAGCAGTACTTC. Translating gives CATSRAGGQGHEQYF. Drawing the rest from reference TRBV15 and TRBJ2-7, the complete variable domain is DAMVIQNPRYQVTQFGKPVTLSCSQTLNHNVMYWYQQKSSQAPKLLFHYYDKDFNNEADTPDNFQSRRPNTSFCFLDIRSPGLGDTAMYLCATSRAGGQGHEQYFGPGTRLTVT.

The chain links TRBV9 to TRBJ1-1; D uncertain. V was pared by 4 bases and J by 8 bases, with 24 bases between. CDR3 length: 16 amino acids. Germline-derived CDR1 and CDR2 are SGDLS and YYNGEE. This CDR3 reads CASSSGLGGVTIEAFF. The CDR3 DNA reads as TGTGCCAGCAGCTCCGGACTTGGCGGAGTAACAATAGAAGCTTTCTTT.

This sequence joins TRBV7-6 and TRBJ1-1, with D tentatively TRBD1 (6 bases). The CDR3 totals 14 residues. The V end lost 3 bases, the J end lost 1 base, and 9 bases lay between the germline ends. Germline V gene data show CDR1 as SGHVS and CDR2 as FNYEAQ. CDR3 sequence reads: CASSLGQENTEAFF. The CDR3 DNA sequence: TGTGCCAGCAGCTTGGGACAAGAGAACACTGAAGCTTTCTTT. Together with reference TRBV7-6 and TRBJ1-1, the CDR3 gives the full variable domain: GAGVSQSPRYKVTKRGQDVALRCDPISGHVSLYWYRQALGQGPEFLTYFNYEAQQDKSGLPNDRFSAERPEGSISTLTIQRTEQRDSAMYRCASSLGQENTEAFFGQGTRLTVV.

The V gene is TRBV2, the J gene TRBJ1-1; 7 bases align to TRBD1. The CDR3 runs to 14 residues. The trim removed 6 bases at V and 5 bases at J, leaving 9 bases unmatched. Per the germline V gene, CDR1 is SNHLY and CDR2 is FYNNEI. Written as DNA, the CDR3 is TGTGCCAGCAGAAAGGACAGGCAGGGGACTGAAGCTTTCTTT. Its protein is CASRKDRQGTEAFF.

The chain uses TRBV5-5 and TRBJ2-1; 12 bases line up with TRBD1. Germline CDR1 SGHKS, CDR2 YYEKEE (reference sequence). The CDR3 loop spans 15 amino acids. The V gene end was trimmed by 3 bases and the J gene end by 8 bases; junction bases not matched to a gene: 6. CDR3 bases: TGTGCCAGCAGCTGGGAGGGACAGGGGGCCCATGAGCAGTTCTTC. Residues: CASSWEGQGAHEQFF.

The chain recombines TRBV5-1 with TRBJ1-1, with 7 bases lining up with TRBD1. Germline assignment: CDR1 SGHRS and CDR2 YFSETQ. This CDR3 comprises 13 residues. The junction had 5 bases not matched to a gene; V was cut back by 4 bases and J by 5 bases. CDR3 in DNA: TGCGCCAGCAGCGTAGGGACAGCAACTGAAGCTTTCTTT. Translation gives CASSVGTATEAFF. The whole variable domain, filled in from reference TRBV5-1 and TRBJ1-1, reads KAGVTQTPRYLIKTRGQQVTLSCSPISGHRSVSWYQQTPGQGLQFLFEYFSETQRNKGNFPGRFSGRQFSNSRSEMNVSTLELGDSALYLCASSVGTATEAFFGQGTRLTVV.

The chain combines TRBV5-1 with TRBJ1-1; D is ambiguous. The ends were cut back, 1 base at V and 1 base at J, with 8 bases in the middle. Germline lookup yields CDR1 SGHRS and CDR2 YFSETQ. The CDR3 loop spans 14 amino acids. CDR3 residues: CASSLMAGNTEAFF. The CDR3 nucleotides read TGCGCCAGCAGCTTGATGGCAGGGAACACTGAAGCTTTCTTT.

V is TRBV5-4 and J is TRBJ2-7; 10 nucleotides match TRBD1. Trimming at V came to 4 bases and at J to 5 bases, leaving 9 bases not matched to a gene. CDR3 length: 15 amino acids. Germline CDR1 reads SGHNT; CDR2 reads YYREEE (reference sequence). This chain's CDR3 is CASSAPGQGRHEQYF. CDR3 DNA sequence: TGTGCCAGCAGCGCCCCGGGACAGGGGCGGCACGAGCAGTACTTC.

The chain carries TRBV6-5 and TRBJ2-3, with no clear D. CDR1 is MNHEY, CDR2 SVGAGI, per germline. Trimming pared 6 bases from V and 4 bases from J, leaving 14 bases between. The CDR3 loop spans 14 amino acids. The CDR3 protein is CASSQTNLADTQYF. The CDR3 nucleotides read TGTGCCAGCAGCCAAACTAATCTGGCAGATACGCAGTATTTT.

This clone was counted only a few times. This chain links TRBV10-3 with TRBJ1-1, with D tentatively TRBD1 (6 bases). The germline CDR1 and CDR2 sequences are ENHRY and SYGVKD. The CDR3 consists of 16 residues. The V gene lost 4 bases and the J gene lost 3 bases, with 18 bases spanning the gap. CDR3 residues: CAISATGRGFDTEAFF. The DNA of the CDR3 is TGTGCCATCAGTGCAACAGGGAGGGGTTTCGACACTGAAGCTTTCTTT.